This T cell receptor (beta chain) was retrieved from a study of cytomegalovirus exposure and HLA in healthy donors. PCR amplification relied on 60 Vbeta primers (plus 13 Jbeta primers). Generated by immunoSEQ multiplex PCR, the TCRdb table keeps only in-frame clones and is missing some. The sample includes under 150,000 clones, around 85% of them seen just once. CDR3 size: 16 residues. With 7 bases removed from V and 5 bases from J, the gap between germline ends came to 23 bases. CDR1 and CDR2 (germline): LNHDA, SQIVND (reference sequence). The chain has TRBV19 and TRBJ1-1; D not certain. The specimen was PBMCs. The source is a boy aged 10-17 years in good health and CMV-seronegative. As DNA, the CDR3 is TGTGCCAGTACCCTAGGAGGGCCTCCCCGAGTTACTGAAGCTTTCTTT. Protein product: CASTLGGPPRVTEAFF.